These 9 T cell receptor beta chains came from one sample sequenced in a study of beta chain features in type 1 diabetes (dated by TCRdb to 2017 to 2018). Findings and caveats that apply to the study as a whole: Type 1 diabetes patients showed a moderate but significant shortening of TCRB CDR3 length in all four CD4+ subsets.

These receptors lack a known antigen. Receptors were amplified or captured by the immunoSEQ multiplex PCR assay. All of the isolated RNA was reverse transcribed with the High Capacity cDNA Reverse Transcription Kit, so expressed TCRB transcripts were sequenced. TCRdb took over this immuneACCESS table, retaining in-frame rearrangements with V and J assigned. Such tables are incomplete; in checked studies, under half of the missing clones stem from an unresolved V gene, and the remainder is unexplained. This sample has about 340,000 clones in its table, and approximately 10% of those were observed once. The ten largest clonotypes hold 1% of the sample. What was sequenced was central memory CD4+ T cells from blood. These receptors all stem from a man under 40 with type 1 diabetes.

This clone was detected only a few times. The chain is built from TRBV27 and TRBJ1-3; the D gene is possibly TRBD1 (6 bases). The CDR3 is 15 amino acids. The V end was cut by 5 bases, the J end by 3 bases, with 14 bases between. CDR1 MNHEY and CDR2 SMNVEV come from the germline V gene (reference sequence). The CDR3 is CASSERGARGNTIYF. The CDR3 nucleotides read TGTGCCAGCAGTGAGCGGGGGGCGCGTGGAAACACCATATATTTT.

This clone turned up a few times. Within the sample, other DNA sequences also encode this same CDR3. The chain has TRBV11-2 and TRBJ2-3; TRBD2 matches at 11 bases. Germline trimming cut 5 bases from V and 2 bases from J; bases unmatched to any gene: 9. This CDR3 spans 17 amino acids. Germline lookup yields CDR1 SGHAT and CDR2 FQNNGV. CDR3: CASSLLLAGGSTDTQYF. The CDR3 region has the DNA TGTGCCAGCAGCCTCCTCCTAGCGGGGGGCTCCACAGATACGCAGTATTTT.

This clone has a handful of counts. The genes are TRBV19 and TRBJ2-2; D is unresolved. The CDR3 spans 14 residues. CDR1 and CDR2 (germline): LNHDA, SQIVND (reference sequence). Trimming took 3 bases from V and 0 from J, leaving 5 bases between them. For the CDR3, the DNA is TGTGCCAGTAGTATTCGTCCGAACACCGGGGAGCTGTTTTTT. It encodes CASSIRPNTGELFF.

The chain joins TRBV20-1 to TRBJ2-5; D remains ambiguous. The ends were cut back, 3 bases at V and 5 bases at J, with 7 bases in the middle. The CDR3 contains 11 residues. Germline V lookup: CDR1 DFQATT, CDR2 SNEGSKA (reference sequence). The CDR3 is CSASAAETQYF. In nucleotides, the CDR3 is TGCAGTGCTAGTGCTGCGGAGACCCAGTACTTC.

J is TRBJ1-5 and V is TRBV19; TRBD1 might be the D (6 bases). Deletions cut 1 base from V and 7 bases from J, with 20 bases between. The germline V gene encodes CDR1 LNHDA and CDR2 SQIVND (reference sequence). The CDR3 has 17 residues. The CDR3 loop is CASSIGFGGQSAQPQHF. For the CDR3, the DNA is TGTGCCAGTAGTATAGGGTTCGGGGGACAATCGGCACAGCCCCAGCATTTT.

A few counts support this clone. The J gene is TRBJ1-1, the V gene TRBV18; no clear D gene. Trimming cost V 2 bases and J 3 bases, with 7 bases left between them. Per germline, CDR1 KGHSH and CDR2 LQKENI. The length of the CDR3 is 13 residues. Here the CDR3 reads CASSPNRDTEAFF. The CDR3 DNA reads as TGTGCCAGCTCACCAAATCGCGACACTGAAGCTTTCTTT.

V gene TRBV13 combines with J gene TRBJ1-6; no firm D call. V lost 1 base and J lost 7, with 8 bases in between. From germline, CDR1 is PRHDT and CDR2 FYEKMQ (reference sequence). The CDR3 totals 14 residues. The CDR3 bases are TGTGCCAGCAGCTTAGATCTGGGGAATTCACCCCTCCACTTT. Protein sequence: CASSLDLGNSPLHF.

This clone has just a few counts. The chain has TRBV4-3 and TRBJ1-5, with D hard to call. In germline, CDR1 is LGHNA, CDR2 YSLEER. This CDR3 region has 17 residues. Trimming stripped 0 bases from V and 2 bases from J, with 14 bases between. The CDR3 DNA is TGCGCCAGCAGCCAAGATCCAAGGGAGTACGGCAATCAGCCCCAGCATTTT. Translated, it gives CASSQDPREYGNQPQHF.

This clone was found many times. CDR3 DNA sequence: TGTGCCAGCAGCTTCGTCGGTGGCGGGAGCGGCTACACCTTC. This encodes CASSFVGGGSGYTF. This chain connects TRBV7-2 to TRBJ1-2; D uncertain. Between the trimmed V and J ends, which lost 3 bases and 8 bases, there was a span of 16 bases. CDR1 and CDR2 (germline): SGHTA, FQGNSA. This CDR3 comprises 14 residues.